These 9 T cell receptor beta chains were sequenced from one sample in a study of lymphopenia after photon versus proton radiotherapy. Using immunoSEQ multiplex PCR, the repertoire was profiled, and TCRdb retains in-frame clones only, with some absent. The sample lists approximately 170,000 clones, around nine tenths occurring once. The specimen was peripheral blood, collected from a patient treated with photon-based radiotherapy. These receptors were taken from a man aged 50-59 years with gastric cancer.

J is TRBJ1-5 and V is TRBV27, with 7 bases lining up with TRBD1. The CDR3 is 17 amino acids. CDR1 is MNHEY, CDR2 SMNVEV, per germline (reference sequence). V was clipped by 5 bases and J by 4 bases; unmatched bases: 14. The CDR3 sequence: CASSKQPAAGGNQPQHF. As DNA, the CDR3 is TGTGCCAGCAGTAAACAACCCGCGGCAGGGGGAAATCAGCCCCAGCATTTT.

The J gene is TRBJ1-1, the V gene TRBV6-5, with D hard to call. CDR1 and CDR2 (germline): MNHEY, SVGAGI. V lost 5 bases and J lost 9, with 10 bases in between. The CDR3 extends over 11 amino acids. The CDR3 nucleotides read TGTGCCAGCAGTCTCGCGGGCCAAGCTTTCTTT. It translates to CASSLAGQAFF.

The chain links TRBV5-1 to TRBJ2-7, with 7 bases matching TRBD1. CDR3 length: 13 amino acids. The germline V gene has CDR1 SGHRS and CDR2 YFSETQ. The junction had 9 bases not matched to a gene; V was cut back by 7 bases and J by 5 bases. CDR3 nucleotides: TGCGCCAGCGCCCCGACAGGGCGGCACGAGCAGTACTTC. Its protein product is CASAPTGRHEQYF.

The CDR3 sequence: CASRQGPGTRGYTF. As DNA, the CDR3 is TGTGCCAGCAGGCAGGGACCGGGAACCAGGGGCTACACCTTC. This rearrangement joins TRBV28 to TRBJ1-2; TRBD1 is a possible D gene (5 bases). V was shortened by 6 bases and J by 8 bases, with 19 bases between the two germline ends. The length of the CDR3 is 14 residues. The V gene's germline CDR1 is MDHEN and CDR2 SYDVKM.

The rearrangement uses TRBV2 and TRBJ1-3, with no clear D. CDR3 size: 15 residues. CDR1 and CDR2 from the germline V gene are SNHLY and FYNNEI. Trimming left V 3 bases short and J 0 bases short, with 9 bases between. The CDR3 reads CASSEQVLSGNTIYF. DNA for the CDR3: TGTGCCAGCAGTGAGCAGGTCCTCTCTGGAAACACCATATATTTT. Together with reference TRBV2 and TRBJ1-3, the CDR3 gives the full variable domain: EPEVTQTPSHQVTQMGQEVILRCVPISNHLYFYWYRQILGQKVEFLVSFYNNEISEKSEIFDDQFSVERPDGSNFTLKIRSTKLEDSAMYFCASSEQVLSGNTIYFGEGSWLTVV.

The genes are TRBV6-5 and TRBJ2-2; D might be TRBD2 (5 bases). Germline values: CDR1 MNHEY, CDR2 SVGAGI. The V end was cut by 5 bases, the J end by 3 bases, with 10 bases between. This CDR3 region has 14 residues. CDR3 in amino acids: CASSLRRDTGELFF. The DNA of the CDR3 is TGTGCCAGCAGTCTACGGCGGGACACCGGGGAGCTGTTTTTT.

This clone was picked up one time. The chain recombines TRBV27 with TRBJ1-2, with TRBD1 identical over 9 bases. CDR1 is MNHEY and CDR2 is SMNVEV in the germline V gene (reference sequence). The CDR3 has 14 amino acids. The V and J ends lost 8 bases and 4 bases, in that order; junction bases with no gene match: 8. The CDR3 spells CASGGQGRFYGYTF. The CDR3 bases are TGTGCCAGCGGGGGACAGGGACGATTCTATGGCTACACCTTC.

This clone has more than one count but fewer than ten. The chain joins TRBV19 to TRBJ1-2, with TRBD1 as a possible D gene (6 bases). With 6 bases removed from V and 2 bases from J, the gap between germline ends came to 10 bases. The CDR3 sequence is 13 residues long. CDR1 and CDR2 (germline): LNHDA, SQIVND (reference sequence). The DNA for the CDR3 is TGTGCCAGTAGGACAGGATCAAACTATGGCTACACCTTC. Translating it yields CASRTGSNYGYTF.

The chain employs TRBV11-2 and TRBJ2-7, with D perhaps being TRBD1 or TRBD2 (5 bases each). Germline lookup yields CDR1 SGHAT and CDR2 FQNNGV. Trimming left V 5 bases short and J 2 bases short, with 10 bases between. This CDR3 comprises 13 residues. CDR3 sequence: CASSHGTPYEQYF. The CDR3, as DNA: TGTGCCAGCAGCCACGGGACCCCCTACGAGCAGTACTTC.